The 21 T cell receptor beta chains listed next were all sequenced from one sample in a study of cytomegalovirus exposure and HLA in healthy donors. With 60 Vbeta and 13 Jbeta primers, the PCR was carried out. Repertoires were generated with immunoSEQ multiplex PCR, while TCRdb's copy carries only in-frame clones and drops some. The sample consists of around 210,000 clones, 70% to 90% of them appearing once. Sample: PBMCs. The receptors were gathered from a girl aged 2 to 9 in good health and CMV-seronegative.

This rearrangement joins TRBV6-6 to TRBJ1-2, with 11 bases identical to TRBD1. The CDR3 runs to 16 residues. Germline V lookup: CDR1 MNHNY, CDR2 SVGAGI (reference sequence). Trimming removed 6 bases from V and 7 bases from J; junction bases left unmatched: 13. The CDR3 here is CASSTIRTGGACGYTF. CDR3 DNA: TGTGCCAGCAGCACTATCCGGACAGGGGGCGCTTGTGGCTACACCTTC.

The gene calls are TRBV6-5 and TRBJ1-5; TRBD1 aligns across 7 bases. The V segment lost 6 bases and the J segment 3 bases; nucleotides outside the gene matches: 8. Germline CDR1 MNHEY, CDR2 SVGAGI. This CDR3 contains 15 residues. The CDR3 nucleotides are TGTGCCAGCAGGAGAACAGGGGCCGACAATCAGCCCCAGCATTTT. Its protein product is CASRRTGADNQPQHF.

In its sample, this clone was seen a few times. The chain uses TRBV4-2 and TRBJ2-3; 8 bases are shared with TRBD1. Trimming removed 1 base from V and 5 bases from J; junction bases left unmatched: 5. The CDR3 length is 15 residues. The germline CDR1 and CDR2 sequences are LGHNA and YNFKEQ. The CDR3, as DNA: TGTGCCAGCAGCCAAGCGACAGGGGTTGGAGATACGCAGTATTTT. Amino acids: CASSQATGVGDTQYF.

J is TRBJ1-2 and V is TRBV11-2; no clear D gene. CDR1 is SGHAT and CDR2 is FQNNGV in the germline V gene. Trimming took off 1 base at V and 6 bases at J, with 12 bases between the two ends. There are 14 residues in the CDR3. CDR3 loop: CASSLVRGDDGYTF. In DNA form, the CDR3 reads TGTGCCAGCAGCTTAGTCCGGGGTGACGATGGCTACACCTTC.

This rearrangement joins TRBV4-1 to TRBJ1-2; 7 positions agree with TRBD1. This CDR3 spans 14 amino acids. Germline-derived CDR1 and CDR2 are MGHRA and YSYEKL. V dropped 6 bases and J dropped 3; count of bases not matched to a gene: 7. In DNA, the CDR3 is TGCGCCAGCAGTCCCGCGGGACAGCACTATGGCTACACCTTC. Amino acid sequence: CASSPAGQHYGYTF.

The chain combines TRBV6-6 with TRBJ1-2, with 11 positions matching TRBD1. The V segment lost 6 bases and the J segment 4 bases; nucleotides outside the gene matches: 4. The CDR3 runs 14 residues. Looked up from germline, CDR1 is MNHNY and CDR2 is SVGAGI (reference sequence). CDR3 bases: TGTGCCAGCAGGACGGGACAGGGGGTCTATGGCTACACCTTC. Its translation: CASRTGQGVYGYTF.

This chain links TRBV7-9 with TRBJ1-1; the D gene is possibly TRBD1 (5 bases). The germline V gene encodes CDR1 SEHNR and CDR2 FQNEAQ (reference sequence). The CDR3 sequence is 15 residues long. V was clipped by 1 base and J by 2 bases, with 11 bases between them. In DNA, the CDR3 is TGTGCCAGCAGCTTAGGGGGCCCGGCTAACACTGAAGCTTTCTTT. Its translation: CASSLGGPANTEAFF. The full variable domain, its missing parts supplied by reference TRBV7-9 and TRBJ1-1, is DTGVSQNPRHKITKRGQNVTFRCDPISEHNRLYWYRQTLGQGPEFLTYFQNEAQLEKSRLLSDRFSAERPKGSFSTLEIQRTEQGDSAMYLCASSLGGPANTEAFFGQGTRLTVV.

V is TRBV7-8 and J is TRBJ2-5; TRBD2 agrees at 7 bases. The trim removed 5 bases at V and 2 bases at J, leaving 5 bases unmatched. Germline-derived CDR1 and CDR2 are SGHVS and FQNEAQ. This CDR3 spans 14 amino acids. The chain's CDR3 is CASSPGLPQETQYF. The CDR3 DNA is TGTGCCAGCAGCCCGGGACTACCACAAGAGACCCAGTACTTC.

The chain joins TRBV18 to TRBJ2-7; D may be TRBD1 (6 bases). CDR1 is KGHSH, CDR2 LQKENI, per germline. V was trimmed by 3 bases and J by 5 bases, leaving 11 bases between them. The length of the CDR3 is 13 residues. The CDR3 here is CASSPWAGDEQYF. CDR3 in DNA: TGTGCCAGCTCACCCTGGGCAGGGGACGAGCAGTACTTC.

As DNA, the CDR3 is TGTGCCACCCAGCGGGGGGTAAGCTACGAGCAGTACTTC. Its protein is CATQRGVSYEQYF. This chain links TRBV6-6 with TRBJ2-7; 9 nucleotides line up with TRBD2. CDR1 is MNHNY and CDR2 is SVGAGI in the germline V gene (reference sequence). Unmatched junction bases numbered 7, after V lost 10 bases and J lost 3 bases. This CDR3 contains 13 residues.

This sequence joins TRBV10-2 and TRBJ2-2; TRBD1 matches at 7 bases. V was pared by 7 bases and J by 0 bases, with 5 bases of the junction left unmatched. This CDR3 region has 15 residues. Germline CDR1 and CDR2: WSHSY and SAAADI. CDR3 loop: CASKTTGTNTGELFF. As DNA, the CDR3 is TGCGCCAGCAAGACGACAGGGACGAACACCGGGGAGCTGTTTTTT.

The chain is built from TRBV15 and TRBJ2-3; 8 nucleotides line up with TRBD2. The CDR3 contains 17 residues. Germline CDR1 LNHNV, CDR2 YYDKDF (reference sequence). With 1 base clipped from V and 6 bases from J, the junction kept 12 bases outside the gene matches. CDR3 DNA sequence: TGTGCCACCAGCAGAGGAAATGGAGCGGGAGTGACGGATACGCAGTATTTT. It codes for CATSRGNGAGVTDTQYF.

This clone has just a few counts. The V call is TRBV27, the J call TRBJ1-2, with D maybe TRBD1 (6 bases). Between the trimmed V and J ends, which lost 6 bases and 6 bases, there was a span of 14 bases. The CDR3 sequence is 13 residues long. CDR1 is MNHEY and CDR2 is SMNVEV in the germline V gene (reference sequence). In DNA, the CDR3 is TGTGCCAGCAGCTATAGGGGGGGAGATGGCTACACCTTC. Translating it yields CASSYRGGDGYTF.

Here the CDR3 DNA reads TGCGCCAGCAGTGAGAGAGCGGGAGGAAACAGAGATACGCAGTATTTT. Translating gives CASSERAGGNRDTQYF. The J gene is TRBJ2-3, the V gene TRBV10-2; 9 bases line up with TRBD2. The ends lost 2 bases at V and 5 bases at J; junction bases unmatched: 8. Germline loops: CDR1 WSHSY, CDR2 SAAADI. The CDR3 is 16 amino acids.

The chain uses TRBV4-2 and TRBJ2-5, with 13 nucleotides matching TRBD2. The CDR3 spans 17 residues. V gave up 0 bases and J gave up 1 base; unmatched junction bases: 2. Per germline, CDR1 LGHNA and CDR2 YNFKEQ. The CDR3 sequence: CASSQEGLAGVQETQYF. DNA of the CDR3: TGTGCCAGCAGCCAAGAAGGACTAGCGGGGGTCCAAGAGACCCAGTACTTC.

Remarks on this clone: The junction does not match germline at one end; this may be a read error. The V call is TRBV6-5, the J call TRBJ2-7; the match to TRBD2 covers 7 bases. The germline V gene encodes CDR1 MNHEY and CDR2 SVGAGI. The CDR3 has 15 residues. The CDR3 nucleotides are TGTGCCAGCAGTTACGCCGCTAGCGGACCCTACGGGCAGTACTTC. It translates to CASSYAASGPYGQYF.

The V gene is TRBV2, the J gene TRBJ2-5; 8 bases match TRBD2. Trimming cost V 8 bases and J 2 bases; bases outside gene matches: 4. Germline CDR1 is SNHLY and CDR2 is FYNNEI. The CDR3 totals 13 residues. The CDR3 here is CASRAGGQETQYF. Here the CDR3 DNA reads TGTGCCAGCCGGGCGGGGGGACAAGAGACCCAGTACTTC.

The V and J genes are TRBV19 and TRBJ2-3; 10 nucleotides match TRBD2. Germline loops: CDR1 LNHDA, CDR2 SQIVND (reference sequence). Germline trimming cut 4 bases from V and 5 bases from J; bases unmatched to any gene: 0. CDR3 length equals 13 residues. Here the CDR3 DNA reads TGTGCCAGTAGTACTAGCGGGGGAGATACGCAGTATTTT. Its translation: CASSTSGGDTQYF.

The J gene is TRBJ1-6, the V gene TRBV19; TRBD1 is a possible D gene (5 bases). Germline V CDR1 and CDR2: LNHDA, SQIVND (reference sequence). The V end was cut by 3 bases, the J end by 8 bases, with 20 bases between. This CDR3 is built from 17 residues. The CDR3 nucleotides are TGTGCCAGTAGTATCTATAAGGGGATTATGTTTGATTCACCCCTCCACTTT. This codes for CASSIYKGIMFDSPLHF.

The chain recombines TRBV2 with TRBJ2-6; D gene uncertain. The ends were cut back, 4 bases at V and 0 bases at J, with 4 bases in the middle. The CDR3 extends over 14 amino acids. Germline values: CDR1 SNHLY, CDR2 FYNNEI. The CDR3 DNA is TGTGCCAGCAGTGGGAGCTCTGGGGCCAACGTCCTGACTTTC. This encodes CASSGSSGANVLTF.

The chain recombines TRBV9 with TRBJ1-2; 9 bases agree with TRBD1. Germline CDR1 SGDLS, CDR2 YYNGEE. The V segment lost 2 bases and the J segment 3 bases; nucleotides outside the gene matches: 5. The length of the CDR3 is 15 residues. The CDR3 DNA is TGTGCCAGCAGCGTCAGCCGGGACAGGGACTATGGCTACACCTTC. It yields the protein CASSVSRDRDYGYTF. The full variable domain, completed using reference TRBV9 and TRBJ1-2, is DSGVTQTPKHLITATGQRVTLRCSPRSGDLSVYWYQQSLDQGLQFLIQYYNGEERAKGNILERFSAQQFPDLHSELNLSSLELGDSALYFCASSVSRDRDYGYTFGSGTRLTVV.